This T cell receptor (beta chain) originates from a study of PD-1 blockade in classical Hodgkin lymphoma (dated by TCRdb to the early 2020s). For the wider study: Nivolumab dosing was 3 mg/kg intravenously every 2 weeks, continuing until either disease progression or unacceptable toxicity. The study used TCR beta sequencing and CyTOF to define a peripheral blood immune signature of response to PD-1 blockade in classical Hodgkin lymphoma. What the work shows at the level of the full study, not this receptor alone: Patients starting nivolumab less than 1 year after ASCT had lower diversity and were excluded from later analyses to avoid confounding by immune reconstitution. By C4D1, a significant rise was seen in CD4+ TCR diversity but not in CD8+ TCR diversity (p=0.0027 vs p=0.16), and the rise was most apparent among complete responders (p=0.02). Only a single clinical trial cohort was studied, and what caused the repertoire differences, possibly disease activity or prior therapy, remained undefined. Among trial patients, those achieving complete response had baseline diversity similar to that of newly diagnosed patients, while diversity was significantly lower in partial responders and progressors. Baseline TCR diversity was reported to be lower in newly diagnosed patients than in healthy donors, and even lower in relapsed/refractory patients.

As to this clone: It has no known antigen specificity. No clone much larger than this one lies a single base away; base qualities are absent.

The time point label for this specimen denotes: cycle 4 day 1 (C4D1), after 6 weeks of nivolumab. Every trial patient had relapsed after autologous stem cell transplantation, and cohorts A, B and C differed in prior brentuximab vedotin exposure. The trial cohort included 55 to 60 patients with relapsed/refractory classical Hodgkin lymphoma, and each patient had a best overall response of complete response, partial response or progressive disease. Single-agent nivolumab was administered to trial patients in the multi-cohort phase II CheckMate 205 trial. An independent review committee assessed best overall response by applying the 2007 International Working Group response criteria. Trial PBMCs were collected just before the start of nivolumab (C1D1) and during therapy at cycle 2 day 1 and cycle 4 day 1. Peripheral blood was collected in 8 mL Vacutainer Cell Preparation Tubes, from which PBMCs were isolated by centrifugation and then cryopreserved.

V is clipped by 5 bases and J by 6 bases, and the sequence between their germline boundaries is 17 bases long. Reading the germline V gene (reference sequence) gives CDR1 SEHNR and CDR2 FQNEAQ. The CDR3, cysteine through phenylalanine, is 15 amino acids long. This entry keeps only the CDR3 DNA: 45 bases, framed from base 1. The Qiagen DNeasy kit was used to extract genomic DNA both from unsorted PBMCs and from the negatively selected CD4+ and CD8+ fractions. TCR beta CDR3 regions were amplified by immunoSEQ multiplex PCR using primers annealing to V and J segments. Amplification bias was minimized using a synthetic immune receptor repertoire, and residual bias was removed computationally after sequencing. The source study handled its data this way. Repertoire diversity was quantified as the Shannon entropy index using custom Python scripts. Unsorted, CD4+ and CD8+ repertoires were examined separately, except in combined analyses, for which CD4+ and CD8+ sequences were merged in silico. Clonal expansion was defined as at least a 2-fold frequency increase after treatment relative to C1D1, with a pseudocount of 0.5 for undetected baseline clones. Clones with 0 or 1 copy at C1D1 were defined as singleton clones, while clones with 2 or more copies were defined as non-singleton clones. Clones expanded in unsorted samples were annotated as CD4+, CD8+ or unknown by matching protein sequences in sorted samples from the same patient. Wilcoxon tests on paired samples were used to test diversity changes from C1D1 to C4D1. As stored in TCRdb, this immuneACCESS dataset retains in-frame rearrangements with V and J assigned. A fraction of the clones does not appear; measured against another copy, unresolved V genes explain less than half of the discrepancy, and the remainder lacks a known reason. V and J calls and clone size come straight from that table; D and trimming were deduced from the DNA. This sample comprises tens of thousands of clones, 78% of them detected only once. About a tenth of the sample belongs to the ten largest clones.

The sequence links TRBV7-9 to TRBJ2-1; TRBD2 is perhaps the D gene, given 6 matching bases. The TCR originated in a human donor with classical Hodgkin lymphoma. This specimen consisted of peripheral blood mononuclear cells (PBMCs), obtained before the fourth cycle of nivolumab. The CDR3 amino acid sequence is: CASSPHGGVGNEQFF. Read as DNA, the sequence is TGTGCCAGCAGCCCCCACGGGGGAGTGGGCAATGAGCAGTTCTTC.